This T cell receptor (beta chain) appears in the sequencing data of a study of identical twins. Study results and caveats: Excess twin sharing in beta out-of-frame sequences was weaker. Twin-shared out-of-frame alpha sequences showed excess low generation probability. With monozygotic twins, out-of-frame TCR alpha sharing exceeded what models estimated.

The CDR3 extends over 13 amino acids. V lost 3 bases, J lost 0 bases, and 8 bases lay in between. The germline V gene has CDR1 DFQATT and CDR2 SNEGSKA (reference sequence). TCRdb recomputed calls from the 5' RACE reads with MiXCR, one row per CDR3 protein. The table lists a few hundred thousand distinct CDR3 sequences, roughly a tenth of them singletons. With respect to this clonotype: What it binds is not known.

The chain couples TRBV20-1 to TRBJ1-1; D is unclear. This clonotype originated in a man aged 45-65 years in good health. The sequenced sample consisted of memory T cells sorted from blood. CDR3 sequence (DNA): TGCAGTGCTAGTGGTCGTTTGAACACTGAAGCTTTCTTT. As protein: CSASGRLNTEAFF.